This TCR beta chain was recorded in a study of blood T cell repertoires in COVID-19 (TCRdb year 2020). Describing the broader study: Samples covering the acute and convalescent phases of COVID-19 were provided by collaborators in the United States, Italy and Spain. The prospective study material was composed of cDNA or gDNA derived from T cells, B-cell-depleted T cells, or PBMCs. Deeply sampled blood TCRbeta repertoires from subjects exposed to, actively infected with, or recovered from COVID-19 were included in the dataset. The repertoires were released in a freely available public database meant as a resource for research on the immune response to SARS-CoV-2. The samples were drawn from the first 160 participants of the ongoing ImmuneRACE study and from 950 to 1,500 subjects provided by 6 global collaborators. Nearly every sample came with metadata listing a de-identified subject ID, COVID-19 status, age in years and sex. Where available, HLA class I and class II types were obtained from metadata supplied by the sample provider rather than from assay-based typing.

On the study overall, not on this receptor specifically: The amount of clinical and demographic metadata varied by source and participant and was provided uncurated.

TCRbeta CDR3 regions were amplified from genomic DNA using the immunoSEQ Assay, a bias-controlled multiplex PCR. As for how the authors treated the data: Nucleated cell counts per sample were estimated from amplification of reference gene primers within the assay. To quantify the absolute abundance of each unique TCRbeta CDR3 rearrangement, sequence reads were collapsed and filtered. Productive Simpson clonality was computed per sample as the square root of Simpson's diversity index over productive rearrangements. TCRdb provides this immuneACCESS table in a form limited to in-frame rearrangements. Some clones are lacking; in checked studies, under half of them reflect an unresolved V gene, and why the rest are absent is not known. V, J and clone size are taken as reported in that table, and D and trimming were inferred from the DNA itself. The sample data list some 130,000 clones, and 79% of these were observed just once. 3.5% to 4.5% of the sample is in the top ten clones.

Notes on this clone: Its antigen has not been determined. No base-level quality is on record; no much larger clone is a single base apart.

Collaborating institutions collected whole blood in K2EDTA tubes following their own protocols. For TCRbeta analysis, collaborators shipped samples as frozen whole blood, isolated PBMCs, or DNA extracted from either of those sample types. The material sequenced was peripheral blood. This receptor was identified in a man aged 60 to 75 with acute or convalescent COVID-19.

The CDR3 reads CASSSSSLAGGKRNEQFF. The nucleotides are TGTGCCAGCAGCTCGTCATCTCTAGCGGGAGGAAAAAGAAATGAGCAGTTCTTC. The chain is assembled from TRBV7-2 and TRBJ2-1; 11 bases in between match TRBD2. Based on the germline V gene, the CDR1 and CDR2 sequences are SGHTA and FQGNSA. The V end gives up 4 bases and the J end 7 bases, leaving 15 bases in the junction not matched to a gene. Including the terminal cysteine and phenylalanine, the CDR3 comprises 18 residues. Solely the CDR3 DNA is kept, with 54 bases framed from the first base.